The subject of this entry is one T cell receptor beta chain. Its antigen is not known. This sample was taken from a study of cytomegalovirus exposure and HLA in healthy donors. Study background: A subsequent analysis reported that the 120 or so validation repertoires were produced on the same platform that had also been used for the 600 to 800 first-cohort repertoires. Study results and limitations: Published work reported that the classifier diagnosed cytomegalovirus status with high specificity and sensitivity. The tendency of first-cohort TCR clusters to co-occur in the roughly 130 validation repertoires emerged from a later analysis.

Separate from the roughly 610-subject first cohort, the approximately 120-subject validation cohort was the one that the donors belonged to. TCRdb's copy holds only in-frame clones and misses some; the assay was immunoSEQ multiplex PCR. Counted here are 200,000 to 250,000 clones, over 75% occurring once; the ten biggest clones make up 1.5% to 2.5%. Losses at the gene ends were 4 bases for V and 1 base for J; bases not matched to a gene: 10. The CDR3 contains 19 residues. Germline values: CDR1 SGHDT, CDR2 YYEEEE. The chain has TRBV5-6 and TRBJ2-1, with TRBD2 matching over 14 bases. This receptor was taken from a woman under 30 in good health and CMV-seropositive. Sequencing input: PBMCs. The CDR3: CASSPPGTSGSVSYNEQFF. CDR3 DNA: TGTGCCAGCAGCCCTCCCGGGACTAGCGGGAGTGTGTCCTACAATGAGCAGTTCTTC.